This T cell receptor beta chain stems from a study of T cells expressing NK-cell markers. Background on the study: The authors derived TCR beta repertoires from sorted CD3+CD56+NKG2C+, CD3+CD56+NKG2C- and CD3+CD56-NKG2C+ T cells. Eight donors were sequenced, seven testing HCMV-seropositive and one testing seronegative.

This CDR3 is 15 amino acids long. Germline CDR1 is LGHDT and CDR2 is YNNKEL (reference sequence). In generating TCR beta cDNA, 5'RACE template switching with UMIs was used. TCRdb reprocessed the 5' RACE reads, keeping one entry per CDR3 protein, no DNA. The sample table sets out approximately 440,000 distinct CDR3 sequences. The sample consisted of blood T cells: a sorted CD56 or NKG2C T cell subset, CD4+ or CD8+ T cells, or bulk PBMC T cells (not recorded which). V gene TRBV3-1 combines with J gene TRBJ2-1; the D gene TCRdb calls, TRBD2, cannot be checked with no DNA. The sequence was collected from a woman aged 45-59 years in good health. Here the CDR3 reads CASSQRGGTLNEQFF.